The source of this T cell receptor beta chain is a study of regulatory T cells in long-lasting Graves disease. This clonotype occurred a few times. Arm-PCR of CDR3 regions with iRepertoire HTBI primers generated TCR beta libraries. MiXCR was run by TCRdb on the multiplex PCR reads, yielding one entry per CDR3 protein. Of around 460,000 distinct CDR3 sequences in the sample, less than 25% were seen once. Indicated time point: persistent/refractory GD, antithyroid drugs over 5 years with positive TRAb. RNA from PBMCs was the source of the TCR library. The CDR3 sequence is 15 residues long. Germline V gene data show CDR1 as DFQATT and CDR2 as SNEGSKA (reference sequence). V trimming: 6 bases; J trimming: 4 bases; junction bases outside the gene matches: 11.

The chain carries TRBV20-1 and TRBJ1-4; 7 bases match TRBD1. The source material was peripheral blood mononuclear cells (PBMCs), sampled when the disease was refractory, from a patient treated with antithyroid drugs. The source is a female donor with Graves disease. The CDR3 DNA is TGCAGTGCCAGTAGACAGGGTTGGATTAATGAAAAACTGTTTTTT. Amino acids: CSASRQGWINEKLFF.